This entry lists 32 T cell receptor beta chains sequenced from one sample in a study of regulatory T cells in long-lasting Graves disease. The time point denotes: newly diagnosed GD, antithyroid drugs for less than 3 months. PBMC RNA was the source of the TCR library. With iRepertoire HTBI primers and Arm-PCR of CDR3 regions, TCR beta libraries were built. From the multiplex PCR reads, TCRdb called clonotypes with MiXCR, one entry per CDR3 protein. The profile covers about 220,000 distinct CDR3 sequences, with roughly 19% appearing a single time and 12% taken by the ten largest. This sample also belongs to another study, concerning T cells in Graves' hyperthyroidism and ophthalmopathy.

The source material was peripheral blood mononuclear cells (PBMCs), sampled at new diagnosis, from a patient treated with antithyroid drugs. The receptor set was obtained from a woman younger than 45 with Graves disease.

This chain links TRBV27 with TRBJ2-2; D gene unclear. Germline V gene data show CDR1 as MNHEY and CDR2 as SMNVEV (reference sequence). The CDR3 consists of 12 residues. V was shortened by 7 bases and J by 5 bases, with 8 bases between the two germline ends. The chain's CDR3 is CASKSRTGELFF. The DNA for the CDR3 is TGTGCCAGCAAGTCCCGGACCGGGGAGCTGTTTTTT.

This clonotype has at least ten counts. The CDR3 DNA reads TGTGCCAGCAGCCAAGTTGGGATGGGCCAAGCTTTCTTT. Translating gives CASSQVGMGQAFF. V usage is TRBV3-1 and J usage is TRBJ1-1, with D unclear. CDR1 and CDR2 from the germline V gene are LGHDT and YNNKEL (reference sequence). This CDR3 has 13 amino acids. The V and J ends lost 1 base and 9 bases respectively, with 12 bases between them. Using reference TRBV3-1 and TRBJ1-1 for the parts outside the CDR3, the full variable domain is DTAVSQTPKYLVTQMGNDKSIKCEQNLGHDTMYWYKQDSKKFLKIMFSYNNKELIINETVPNRFSPKSPDKAHLNLHINSLELGDSAVYFCASSQVGMGQAFFGQGTRLTVV.

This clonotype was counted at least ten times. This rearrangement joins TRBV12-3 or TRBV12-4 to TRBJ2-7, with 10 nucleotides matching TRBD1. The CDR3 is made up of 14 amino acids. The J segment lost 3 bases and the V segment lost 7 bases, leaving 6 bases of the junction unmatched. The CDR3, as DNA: TGTGCCAGCACGCCCGGGACAGGGGTCTACGAGCAGTACTTC. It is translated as CASTPGTGVYEQYF.

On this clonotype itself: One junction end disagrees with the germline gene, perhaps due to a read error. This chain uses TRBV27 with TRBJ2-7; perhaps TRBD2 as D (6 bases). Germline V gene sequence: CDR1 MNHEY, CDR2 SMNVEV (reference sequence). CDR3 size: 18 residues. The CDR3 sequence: CASSFGTPDSSSSCEQYF. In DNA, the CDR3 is TGTGCCAGCAGTTTTGGGACTCCAGATAGCTCGAGCTCCTGCGAGCAGTACTTC.

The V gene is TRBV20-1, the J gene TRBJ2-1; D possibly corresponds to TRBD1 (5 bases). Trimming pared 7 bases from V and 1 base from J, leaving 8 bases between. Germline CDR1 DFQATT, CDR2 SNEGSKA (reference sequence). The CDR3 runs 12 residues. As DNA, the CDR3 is TGCAGTGGCCAGGGATCCTACAATGAGCAGTTCTTC. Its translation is CSGQGSYNEQFF.

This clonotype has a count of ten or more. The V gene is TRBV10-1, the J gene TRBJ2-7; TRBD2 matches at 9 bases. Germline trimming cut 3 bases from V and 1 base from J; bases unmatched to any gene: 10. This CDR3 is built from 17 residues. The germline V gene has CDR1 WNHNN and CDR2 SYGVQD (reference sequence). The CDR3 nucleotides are TGCGCCAGCAGTGATGGGGTAGCGGGAGATTGGTCCTACGAGCAGTACTTC. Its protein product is CASSDGVAGDWSYEQYF.

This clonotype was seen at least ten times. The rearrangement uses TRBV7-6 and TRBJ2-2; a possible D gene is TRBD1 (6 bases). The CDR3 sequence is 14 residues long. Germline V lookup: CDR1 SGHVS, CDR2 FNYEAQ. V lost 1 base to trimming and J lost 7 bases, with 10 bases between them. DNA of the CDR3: TGTGCCAGCAGCTTAGACAGGGCTAACGGGGAGCTGTTTTTT. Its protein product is CASSLDRANGELFF.

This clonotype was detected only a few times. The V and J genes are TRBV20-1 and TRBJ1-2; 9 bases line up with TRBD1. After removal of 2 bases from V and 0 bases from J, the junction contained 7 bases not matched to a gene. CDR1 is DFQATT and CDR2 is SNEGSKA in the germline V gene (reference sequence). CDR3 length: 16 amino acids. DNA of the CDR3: TGCAGTGCTAGAACAGGGGGCGAAGGAACTAACTATGGCTACACCTTC. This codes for CSARTGGEGTNYGYTF.

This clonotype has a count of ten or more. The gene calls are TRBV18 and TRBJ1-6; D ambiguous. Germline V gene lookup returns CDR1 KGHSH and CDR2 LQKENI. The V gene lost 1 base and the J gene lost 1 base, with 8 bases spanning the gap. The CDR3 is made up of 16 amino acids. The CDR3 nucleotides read TGTGCCAGCTCACCACAGGGAGGATCCTATAATTCACCCCTCCACTTT. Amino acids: CASSPQGGSYNSPLHF.

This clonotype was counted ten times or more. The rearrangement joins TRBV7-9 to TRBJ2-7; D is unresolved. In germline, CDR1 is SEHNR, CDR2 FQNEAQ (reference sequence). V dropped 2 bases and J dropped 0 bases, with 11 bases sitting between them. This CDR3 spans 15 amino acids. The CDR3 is CASSLKGRYSYEQYF. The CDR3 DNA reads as TGTGCCAGCAGCTTAAAAGGACGGTACTCCTACGAGCAGTACTTC.

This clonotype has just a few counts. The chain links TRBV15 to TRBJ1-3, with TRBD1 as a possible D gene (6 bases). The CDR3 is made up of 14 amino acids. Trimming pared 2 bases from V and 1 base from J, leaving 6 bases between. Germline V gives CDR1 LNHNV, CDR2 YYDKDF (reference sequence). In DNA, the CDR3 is TGTGCCACCAGCAGACAGGGGTCTGGAAACACCATATATTTT. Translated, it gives CATSRQGSGNTIYF. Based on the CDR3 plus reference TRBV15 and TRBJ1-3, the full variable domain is DAMVIQNPRYQVTQFGKPVTLSCSQTLNHNVMYWYQQKSSQAPKLLFHYYDKDFNNEADTPDNFQSRRPNTSFCFLDIRSPGLGDTAMYLCATSRQGSGNTIYFGEGSWLTVV.

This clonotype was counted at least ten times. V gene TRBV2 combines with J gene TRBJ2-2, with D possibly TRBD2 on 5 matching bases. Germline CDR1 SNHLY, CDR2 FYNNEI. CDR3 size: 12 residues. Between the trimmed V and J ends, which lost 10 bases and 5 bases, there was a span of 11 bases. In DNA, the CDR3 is TGTGCCACCGGACGGGGAACCGGGGAGCTGTTTTTT. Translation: CATGRGTGELFF.

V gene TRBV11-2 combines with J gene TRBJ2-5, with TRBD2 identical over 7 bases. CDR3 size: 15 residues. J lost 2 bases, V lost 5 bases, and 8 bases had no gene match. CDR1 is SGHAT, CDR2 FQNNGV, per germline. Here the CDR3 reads CASSLGLVDQETQYF. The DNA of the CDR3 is TGTGCCAGCAGCCTTGGACTAGTGGATCAAGAGACCCAGTACTTC.

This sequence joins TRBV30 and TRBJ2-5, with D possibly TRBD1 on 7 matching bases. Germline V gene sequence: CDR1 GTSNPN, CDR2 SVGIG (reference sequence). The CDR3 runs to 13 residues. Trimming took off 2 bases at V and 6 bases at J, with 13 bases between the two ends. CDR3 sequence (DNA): TGTGCCTGGAGTAGGGGGGACAGCAAGACCCAGTACTTC. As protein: CAWSRGDSKTQYF.

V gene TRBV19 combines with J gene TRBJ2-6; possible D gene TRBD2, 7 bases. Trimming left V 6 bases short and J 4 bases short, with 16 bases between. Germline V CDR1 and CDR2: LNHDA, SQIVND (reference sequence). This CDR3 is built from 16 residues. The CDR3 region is CASSHRGGTGANVLTF. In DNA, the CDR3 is TGTGCCAGTAGCCATAGGGGGGGGACCGGGGCCAACGTCCTGACTTTC.

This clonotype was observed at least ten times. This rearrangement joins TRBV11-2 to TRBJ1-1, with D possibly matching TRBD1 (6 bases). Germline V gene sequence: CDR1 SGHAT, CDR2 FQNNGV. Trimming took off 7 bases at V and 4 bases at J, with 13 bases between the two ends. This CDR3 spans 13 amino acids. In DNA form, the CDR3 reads TGTGCCAGCACCGTGGGGGGCGGCACTGAAGCTTTCTTT. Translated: CASTVGGGTEAFF.

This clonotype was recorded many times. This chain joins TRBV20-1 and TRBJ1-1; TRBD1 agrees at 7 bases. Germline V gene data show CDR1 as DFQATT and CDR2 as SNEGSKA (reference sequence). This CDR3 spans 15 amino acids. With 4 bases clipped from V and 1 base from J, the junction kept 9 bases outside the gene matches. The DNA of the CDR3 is TGCAGTGCTAAGAAGACAGGGTATGGGAACACTGAAGCTTTCTTT. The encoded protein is CSAKKTGYGNTEAFF.

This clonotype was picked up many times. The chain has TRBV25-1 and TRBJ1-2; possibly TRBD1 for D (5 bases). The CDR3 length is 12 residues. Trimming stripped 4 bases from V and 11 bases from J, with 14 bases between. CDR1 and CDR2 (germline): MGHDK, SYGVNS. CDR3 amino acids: CASSVTQGGYTF. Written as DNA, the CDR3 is TGTGCCAGCAGTGTAACCCAGGGTGGTTACACCTTC.

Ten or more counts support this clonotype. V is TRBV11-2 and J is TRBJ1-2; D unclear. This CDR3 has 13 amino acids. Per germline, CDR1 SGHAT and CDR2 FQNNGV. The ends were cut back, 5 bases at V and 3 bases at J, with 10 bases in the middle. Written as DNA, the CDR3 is TGTGCCAGCAGCCCTACCGGGTACTATGGCTACACCTTC. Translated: CASSPTGYYGYTF.

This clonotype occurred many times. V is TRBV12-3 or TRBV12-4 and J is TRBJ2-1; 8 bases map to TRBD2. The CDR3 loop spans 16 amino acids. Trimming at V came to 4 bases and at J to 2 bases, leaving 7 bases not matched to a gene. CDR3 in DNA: TGTGCCAGCAGTTCCCCGGGACTAGGAGCCTACAATGAGCAGTTCTTC. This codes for CASSSPGLGAYNEQFF.

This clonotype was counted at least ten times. The CDR3 spells CASKEQASYNEQFF. In DNA form, the CDR3 reads TGTGCCAGCAAGGAGCAGGCCTCCTACAATGAGCAGTTCTTC. The rearrangement links TRBV2 to TRBJ2-1; D is ambiguous. Deletions cut 7 bases from V and 0 bases from J, with 10 bases between. From germline, CDR1 is SNHLY and CDR2 FYNNEI. The CDR3 is 14 residues long.

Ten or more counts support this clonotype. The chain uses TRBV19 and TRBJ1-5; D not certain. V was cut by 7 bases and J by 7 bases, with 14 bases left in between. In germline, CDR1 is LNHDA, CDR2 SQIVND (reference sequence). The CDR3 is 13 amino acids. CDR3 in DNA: TGTGCCAGTACGAGCGACCGGGTACAGCCCCAGCATTTT. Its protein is CASTSDRVQPQHF. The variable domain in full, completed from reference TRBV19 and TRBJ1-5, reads DGGITQSPKYLFRKEGQNVTLSCEQNLNHDAMYWYRQDPGQGLRLIYYSQIVNDFQKGDIAEGYSVSREKKESFPLTVTSAQKNPTAFYLCASTSDRVQPQHFGDGTRLSIL.

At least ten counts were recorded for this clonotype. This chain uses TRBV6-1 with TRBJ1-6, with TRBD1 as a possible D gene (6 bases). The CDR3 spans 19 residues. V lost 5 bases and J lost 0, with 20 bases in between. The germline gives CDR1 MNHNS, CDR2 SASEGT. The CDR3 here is CASSQVLGGGSSYNSPLHF. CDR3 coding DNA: TGTGCCAGCAGTCAGGTCCTTGGAGGGGGAAGCTCCTATAATTCACCCCTCCACTTT.

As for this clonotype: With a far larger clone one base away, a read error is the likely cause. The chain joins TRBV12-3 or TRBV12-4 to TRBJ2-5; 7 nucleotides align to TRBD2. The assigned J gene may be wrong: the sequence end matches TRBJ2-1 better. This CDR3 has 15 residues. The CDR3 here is CASSFGGGYCNEQFF. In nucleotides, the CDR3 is TGTGCCAGCAGTTTTGGGGGGGGGTACTGCAATGAGCAGTTCTTC.

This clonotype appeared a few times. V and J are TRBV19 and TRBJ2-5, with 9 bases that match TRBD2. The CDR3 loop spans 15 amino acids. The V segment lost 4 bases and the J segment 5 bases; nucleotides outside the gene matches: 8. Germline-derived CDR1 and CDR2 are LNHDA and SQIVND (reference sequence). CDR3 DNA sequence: TGTGCCAGTAGTAGCGGCGGGGGGGTCATGGAGACCCAGTACTTC. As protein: CASSSGGGVMETQYF.

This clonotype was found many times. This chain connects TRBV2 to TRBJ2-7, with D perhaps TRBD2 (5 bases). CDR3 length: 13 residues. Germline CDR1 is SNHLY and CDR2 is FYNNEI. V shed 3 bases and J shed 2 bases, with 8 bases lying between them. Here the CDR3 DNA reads TGTGCCAGCAGTGATCAGCGGCCCTACGAGCAGTACTTC. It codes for CASSDQRPYEQYF.

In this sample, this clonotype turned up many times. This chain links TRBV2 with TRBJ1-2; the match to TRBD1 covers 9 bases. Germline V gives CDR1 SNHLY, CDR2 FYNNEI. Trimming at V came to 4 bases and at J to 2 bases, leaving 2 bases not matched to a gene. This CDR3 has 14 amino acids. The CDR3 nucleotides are TGTGCCAGCAGTGGGACAGGGGCGAACTATGGCTACACCTTC. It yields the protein CASSGTGANYGYTF.

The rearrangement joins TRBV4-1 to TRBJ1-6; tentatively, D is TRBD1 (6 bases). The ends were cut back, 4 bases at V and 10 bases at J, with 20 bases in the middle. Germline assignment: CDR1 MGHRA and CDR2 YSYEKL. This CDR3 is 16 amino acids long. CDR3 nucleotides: TGCGCCAGCAGCCCAGAACTGGGGGCAACGGAGTCACCCCTCCACTTT. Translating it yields CASSPELGATESPLHF.

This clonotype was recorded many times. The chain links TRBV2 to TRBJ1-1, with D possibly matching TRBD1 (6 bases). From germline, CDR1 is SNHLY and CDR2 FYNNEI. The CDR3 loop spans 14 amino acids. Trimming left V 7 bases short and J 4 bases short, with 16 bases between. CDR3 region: CASNTQGLGTEAFF. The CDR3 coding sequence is TGTGCCAGCAACACACAGGGTTTGGGCACTGAAGCTTTCTTT.

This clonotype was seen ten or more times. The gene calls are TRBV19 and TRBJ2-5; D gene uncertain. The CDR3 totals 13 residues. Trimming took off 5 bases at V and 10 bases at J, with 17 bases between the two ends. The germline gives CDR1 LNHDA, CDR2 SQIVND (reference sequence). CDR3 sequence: CASSPRTTRLQYF. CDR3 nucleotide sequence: TGTGCCAGTAGTCCCCGGACGACCCGGCTCCAGTACTTC.

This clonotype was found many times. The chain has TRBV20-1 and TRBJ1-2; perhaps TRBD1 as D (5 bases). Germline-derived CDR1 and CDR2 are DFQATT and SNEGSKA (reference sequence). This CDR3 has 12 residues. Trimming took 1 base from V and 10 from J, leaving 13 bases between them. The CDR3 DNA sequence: TGCAGTGCTAGAGGGTCGACAGCAAACTACACCTTC. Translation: CSARGSTANYTF.

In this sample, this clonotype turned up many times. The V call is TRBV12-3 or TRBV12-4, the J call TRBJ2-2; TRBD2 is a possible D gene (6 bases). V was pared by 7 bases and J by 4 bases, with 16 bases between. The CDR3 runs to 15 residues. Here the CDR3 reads CASTTGGPRTGELFF. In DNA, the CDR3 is TGTGCCAGCACCACCGGAGGGCCTCGCACCGGGGAGCTGTTTTTT.